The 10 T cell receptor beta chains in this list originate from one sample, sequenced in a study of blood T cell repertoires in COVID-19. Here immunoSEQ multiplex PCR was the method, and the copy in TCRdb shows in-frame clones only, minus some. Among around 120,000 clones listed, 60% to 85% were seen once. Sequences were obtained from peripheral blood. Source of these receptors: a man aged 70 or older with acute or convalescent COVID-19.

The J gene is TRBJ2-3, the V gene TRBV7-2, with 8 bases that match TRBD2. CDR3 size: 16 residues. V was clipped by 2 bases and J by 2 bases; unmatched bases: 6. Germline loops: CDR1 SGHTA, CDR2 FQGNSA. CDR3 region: CASSLRQRGYTDTQYF. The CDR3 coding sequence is TGTGCCAGCAGCTTACGGCAGCGGGGGTACACAGATACGCAGTATTTT.

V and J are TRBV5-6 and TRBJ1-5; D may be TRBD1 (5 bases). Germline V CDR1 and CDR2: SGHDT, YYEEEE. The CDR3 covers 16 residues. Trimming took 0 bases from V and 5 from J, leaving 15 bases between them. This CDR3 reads CASSLAGRVLDQPQHF. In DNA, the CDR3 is TGTGCCAGCAGCTTGGCTGGCAGGGTATTGGATCAGCCCCAGCATTTT.

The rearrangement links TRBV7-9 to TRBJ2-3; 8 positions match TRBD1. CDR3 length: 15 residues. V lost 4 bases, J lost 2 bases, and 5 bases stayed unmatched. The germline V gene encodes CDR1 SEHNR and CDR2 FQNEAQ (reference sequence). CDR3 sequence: CASSSRTGHTDTQYF. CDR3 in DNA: TGTGCCAGCAGCTCGCGGACAGGGCACACAGATACGCAGTATTTT.

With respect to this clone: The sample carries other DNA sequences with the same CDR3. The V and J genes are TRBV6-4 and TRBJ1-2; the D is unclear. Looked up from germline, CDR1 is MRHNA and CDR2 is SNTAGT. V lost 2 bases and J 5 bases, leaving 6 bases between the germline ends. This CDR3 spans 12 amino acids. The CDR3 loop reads CASSDSNYGYTF. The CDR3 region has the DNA TGTGCCAGCAGTGACAGCAATTATGGCTACACCTTC.

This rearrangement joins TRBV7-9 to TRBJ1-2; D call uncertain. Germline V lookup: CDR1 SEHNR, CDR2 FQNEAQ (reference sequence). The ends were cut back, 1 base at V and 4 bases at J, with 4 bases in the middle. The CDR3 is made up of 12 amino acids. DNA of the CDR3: TGTGCCAGCAGCTTAGTCAGCTATGGCTACACCTTC. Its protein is CASSLVSYGYTF.

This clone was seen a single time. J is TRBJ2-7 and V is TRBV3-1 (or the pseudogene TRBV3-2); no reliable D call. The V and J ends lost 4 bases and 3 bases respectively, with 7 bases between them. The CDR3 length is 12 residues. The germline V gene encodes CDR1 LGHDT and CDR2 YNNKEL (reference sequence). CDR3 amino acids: CASSLSLYEQYF. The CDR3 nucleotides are TGTGCCAGCAGCCTGTCCCTCTACGAGCAGTACTTC.

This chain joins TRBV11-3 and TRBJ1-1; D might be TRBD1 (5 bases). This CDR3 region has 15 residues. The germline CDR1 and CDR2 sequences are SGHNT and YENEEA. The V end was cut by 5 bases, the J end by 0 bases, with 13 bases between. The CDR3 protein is CASSPMTVMNTEAFF. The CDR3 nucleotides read TGTGCCAGCAGCCCTATGACAGTGATGAACACTGAAGCTTTCTTT.

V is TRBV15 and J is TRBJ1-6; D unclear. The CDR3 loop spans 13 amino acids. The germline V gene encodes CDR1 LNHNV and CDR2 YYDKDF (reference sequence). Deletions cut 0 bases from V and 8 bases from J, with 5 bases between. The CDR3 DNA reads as TGTGCCACCAGCAGAGAGAGGCATTCACCCCTCCACTTT. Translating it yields CATSRERHSPLHF.

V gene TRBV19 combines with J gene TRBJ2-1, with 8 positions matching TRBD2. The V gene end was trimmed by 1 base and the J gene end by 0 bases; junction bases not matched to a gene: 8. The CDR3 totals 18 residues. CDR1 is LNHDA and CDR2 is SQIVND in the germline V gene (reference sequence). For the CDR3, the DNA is TGTGCCAGTAGTATAGGAGGGATAGCGGGGAGCTCCTACAATGAGCAGTTCTTC. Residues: CASSIGGIAGSSYNEQFF.

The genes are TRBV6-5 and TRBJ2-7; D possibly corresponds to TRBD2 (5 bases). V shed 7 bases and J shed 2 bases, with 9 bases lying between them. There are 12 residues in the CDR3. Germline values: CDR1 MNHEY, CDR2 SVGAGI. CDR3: CASKGGPYEQYF. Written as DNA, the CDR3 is TGTGCCAGCAAGGGCGGGCCCTACGAGCAGTACTTC.